These T cell receptor beta chains were read from a single sample in a study of T-cell memory formation after mild COVID-19. From the 5' RACE reads, TCRdb called clonotypes with MiXCR, one entry per CDR3 protein. The sample holds under 150,000 distinct CDR3 sequences; approximately 21% are singletons and the top ten take about 42%. Specimen: PBMCs or a T cell subset sorted from them (not recorded which). The receptors originated from a man aged 18 to 29 who had mild COVID-19 (a few samples of this study predate the infection). Cell type and time point are not known. CDR3s include the opening cysteine and the closing phenylalanine or tryptophan. The D gene is left open where the match is weak. Rows may omit the clone size; those that give it use once, few, many or a size class.

clone size,V gene,D gene,J gene,CDR3 DNA,CDR3 protein
.,TRBV7-2,.,TRBJ2-2,TGTGCCAGCAGCCCGTGGACCGGGGAGCTGTTTTTT,CASSPWTGELFF
.,TRBV7-6,.,TRBJ2-6,TGTGCCAGCGGCCCAGGGACTCGTGCCAACGTCCTGACTTTC,CASGPGTRANVLTF
once,TRBV6-6,.,TRBJ2-7,TGTGCCAGCGACCCCTGGCCCGGGAATAACGAGCAGTACTTC,CASDPWPGNNEQYF
.,TRBV7-6,.,TRBJ2-1,TGTGCCAGCAGCCCCCACTTGGGGGATAGGGAGCAGTTCTTC,CASSPHLGDREQFF
.,TRBV28,TRBD1,TRBJ2-7,TGTGCCAGCAGTGCGGACAGGGCTAACTACGAGCAGTACTTC,CASSADRANYEQYF
few,TRBV27,.,TRBJ2-7,TGTGCCAGCCGACAAGGATGGGGGGATTCCTACGAGCAGTACTTC,CASRQGWGDSYEQYF
.,TRBV4-1,TRBD1,TRBJ2-1,TGCGCCAGCAGCCACCTACCGGGACAGGGTGGAAATGAGCAGTTCTTC,CASSHLPGQGGNEQFF
.,TRBV5-4,TRBD1,TRBJ2-3,TGTGCCAGCACCCCCACCCGACCGGGACAGGGGGCTAGTAGAAGCACAGATACGCAGTATTTT,CASTPTRPGQGASRSTDTQYF
.,TRBV5-1,.,TRBJ1-2,TGCGCCAGCAGCTTGGTCAGGGCCGGCGGTGGCTACACCTTC,CASSLVRAGGGYTF
few,TRBV4-1,.,TRBJ2-7,TGCGCCAGCAGCCAAGATCGGGTGGGATTCTACGAGCAGTACTTC,CASSQDRVGFYEQYF
few,TRBV28,.,TRBJ1-5,TGTGCCAGCCGACGCGGGGGCTTGAGCAATCAGCCCCAGCATTTT,CASRRGGLSNQPQHF
many,TRBV6-2/TRBV6-3,.,TRBJ2-5,TGTGCCAGCAGTTACAGGACTGAAGAGACCCAGTACTTC,CASSYRTEETQYF
.,TRBV3-1,TRBD1,TRBJ1-5,TGTGCCAGCAGCCAAGAGGGGGACAGTCAGCCCCAGCATTTT,CASSQEGDSQPQHF